The 14 T cell receptor beta chains listed next were all sequenced from one sample in a study of breast tumors, draining lymph nodes, adjacent tissues. The lymph nodes were axillary draining lymph nodes from breast cancer patients. MiXCR, applied by TCRdb to the multiplex PCR reads, yields one record per CDR3 protein. Of approximately 230,000 distinct CDR3 sequences in the sample, less than 40% were seen once. Sequencing was performed on axillary lymph node tissue. The receptor source for this set is a female donor with breast cancer. Some clones in this sample may be carry-over from other donors' samples.

The sample holds many counts of this clonotype. The chain employs TRBV11-3 and TRBJ2-3, with D possibly called TRBD1 or TRBD2 (6 bases each). Trimming took off 8 bases at V and 3 bases at J, with 21 bases between the two ends. The CDR3 has 16 amino acids. Germline CDR1 SGHNT, CDR2 YENEEA. CDR3 in DNA: TGTGCCAGCGGGACACGGCGCGGGATAGGTACAGATACGCAGTATTTT. This encodes CASGTRRGIGTDTQYF.

The chain has TRBV12-3 or TRBV12-4 and TRBJ1-3, with 7 bases lining up with TRBD1. This CDR3 has 13 amino acids. V lost 5 bases, J lost 10 bases, and 8 bases stayed unmatched. The CDR3 protein is CASSVQGRETIYF. The CDR3 DNA is TGTGCCAGCAGTGTACAGGGGCGAGAGACCATATATTTT.

There are a few counts of this clonotype. V is TRBV5-1 and J is TRBJ2-5; D ambiguous. V dropped 4 bases and J dropped 5 bases, with 12 bases sitting between them. Germline CDR1 SGHRS, CDR2 YFSETQ. The CDR3 is 13 residues long. The CDR3 nucleotides read TGCGCCAGCAGCGGCGTAGTGTGGGAGACCCAGTACTTC. Protein: CASSGVVWETQYF.

This clonotype was detected ten times or more. The chain couples TRBV5-1 to TRBJ2-2; D possibly corresponds to TRBD2 (6 bases). This CDR3 contains 16 residues. Trimming removed 4 bases from V and 4 bases from J, with 17 bases in between. CDR1 and CDR2 from the germline V gene are SGHRS and YFSETQ. Here the CDR3 reads CASSGSETRLTGELFF. The DNA of the CDR3 is TGCGCCAGCAGCGGGTCCGAGACTAGACTCACCGGGGAGCTGTTTTTT.

Notes on this clonotype: Germline is not matched at one junction end, which may reflect a read error. This chain connects TRBV3-1 to TRBJ2-3, with 10 bases identical to TRBD2. The CDR3 has 16 residues. Per germline, CDR1 LGHDT and CDR2 YNNKEL (reference sequence). The CDR3 spells CASSPSLLAGMDTQYF. Written as DNA, the CDR3 is TGCGCCAGCAGCCCGTCCCTACTAGCGGGAATGGATACGCAGTATTTT.

This clonotype was found many times. The J gene is TRBJ2-3, the V gene TRBV5-5; D perhaps matches TRBD1 (5 bases). The CDR3 sequence is 15 residues long. The V end was cut by 0 bases, the J end by 0 bases, with 8 bases between. Germline CDR1 and CDR2: SGHKS and YYEKEE (reference sequence). This CDR3 reads CASSLGGFSTDTQYF. The CDR3 coding sequence is TGTGCCAGCAGCTTGGGGGGCTTTAGCACAGATACGCAGTATTTT. Combining the CDR3 with reference TRBV5-5 and TRBJ2-3 gives the whole variable domain DAGVTQSPTHLIKTRGQQVTLRCSPISGHKSVSWYQQVLGQGPQFIFQYYEKEERGRGNFPDRFSARQFPNYSSELNVNALLLGDSALYLCASSLGGFSTDTQYFGPGTRLTVL.

Only a few counts were recorded for this clonotype. A much larger clone differs by one base, so this may be a read error. The chain carries TRBV20-1 and TRBJ2-5; 9 nucleotides line up with TRBD1. CDR1 and CDR2 (germline): DFQATT, SNEGSKA (reference sequence). The CDR3 loop spans 15 amino acids. With 1 base clipped from V and 4 bases from J, the junction kept 7 bases outside the gene matches. CDR3 region: CSARATGGGPETQYF. The CDR3 region has the DNA TGCAGTGCTAGAGCAACAGGGGGCGGGCCAGAGACCCAGTACTTC.

This sequence joins TRBV24-1 and TRBJ2-3; tentatively, D is TRBD2 (7 bases). The length of the CDR3 is 16 residues. Germline CDR1 and CDR2: KGHDR and SFDVKD. V was pared by 5 bases and J by 6 bases, with 20 bases between. Written as DNA, the CDR3 is TGTGCCACCAGTGCTATGTCCGGGGGGCTAGGGGATACGCAGTATTTT. Translating gives CATSAMSGGLGDTQYF.

This clonotype was picked up a small number of times. CDR3 region: CASSEIGQGSQPQHF. The DNA of the CDR3 is TGTGCCAGCAGTGAAATAGGACAGGGTAGTCAGCCCCAGCATTTT. The J gene is TRBJ1-5, the V gene TRBV6-1, with 8 bases that match TRBD1. The CDR3 consists of 15 residues. The V gene's germline CDR1 is MNHNS and CDR2 SASEGT. The V and J ends lost 2 bases and 6 bases, in that order; junction bases with no gene match: 6.

This rearrangement joins TRBV19 to TRBJ1-6; 9 bases agree with TRBD1. Per the germline V gene, CDR1 is LNHDA and CDR2 is SQIVND (reference sequence). J was trimmed by 13 bases and V by 6 bases; bases with no gene match: 13. There are 15 residues in the CDR3. The CDR3 sequence: CASSTGTGYNQPLHF. Here the CDR3 DNA reads TGTGCCAGTAGCACCGGGACAGGGTACAATCAGCCCCTCCACTTT. Together with reference TRBV19 and TRBJ1-6, the CDR3 gives the full variable domain: DGGITQSPKYLFRKEGQNVTLSCEQNLNHDAMYWYRQDPGQGLRLIYYSQIVNDFQKGDIAEGYSVSREKKESFPLTVTSAQKNPTAFYLCASSTGTGYNQPLHFGNGTRLTVT.

This clonotype has a handful of counts. The CDR3 sequence: CASSLLAGNTDTQYF. In DNA form, the CDR3 reads TGTGCCAGCAGTCTCCTAGCGGGGAACACAGATACGCAGTATTTT. This chain joins TRBV2 and TRBJ2-3; 9 bases are a match to TRBD2. There are 15 residues in the CDR3. The germline V gene encodes CDR1 SNHLY and CDR2 FYNNEI. V trimming: 5 bases; J trimming: 2 bases; junction bases outside the gene matches: 5. Drawing the rest from reference TRBV2 and TRBJ2-3, the complete variable domain is EPEVTQTPSHQVTQMGQEVILRCVPISNHLYFYWYRQILGQKVEFLVSFYNNEISEKSEIFDDQFSVERPDGSNFTLKIRSTKLEDSAMYFCASSLLAGNTDTQYFGPGTRLTVL.

This clonotype occurred many times. V is TRBV6-5 and J is TRBJ1-2; perhaps TRBD1 as D (6 bases). Deletions cut 6 bases from V and 0 bases from J, with 14 bases between. Germline lookup yields CDR1 MNHEY and CDR2 SVGAGI. The CDR3 consists of 15 residues. The CDR3 region is CASRAGTRTNYGYTF. As DNA, the CDR3 is TGTGCCAGCAGAGCCGGGACAAGAACTAACTATGGCTACACCTTC.

There are many counts of this clonotype. The chain has TRBV20-1 and TRBJ2-3; the D is unclear. The CDR3 is 13 residues long. Germline V lookup: CDR1 DFQATT, CDR2 SNEGSKA (reference sequence). Trimming pared 0 bases from V and 6 bases from J, leaving 10 bases between. Written as DNA, the CDR3 is TGCAGTGCTAGAGATCCCCTACGTGATACGCAGTATTTT. Translation: CSARDPLRDTQYF.

V usage is TRBV7-9 and J usage is TRBJ1-5, with 7 bases aligning to TRBD1. The ends lost 6 bases at V and 5 bases at J; junction bases unmatched: 4. From germline, CDR1 is SEHNR and CDR2 FQNEAQ (reference sequence). CDR3 length equals 13 residues. The CDR3 DNA sequence: TGTGCCAGCAGAGGGACAGTTTATCAGCCCCAGCATTTT. Translation gives CASRGTVYQPQHF.